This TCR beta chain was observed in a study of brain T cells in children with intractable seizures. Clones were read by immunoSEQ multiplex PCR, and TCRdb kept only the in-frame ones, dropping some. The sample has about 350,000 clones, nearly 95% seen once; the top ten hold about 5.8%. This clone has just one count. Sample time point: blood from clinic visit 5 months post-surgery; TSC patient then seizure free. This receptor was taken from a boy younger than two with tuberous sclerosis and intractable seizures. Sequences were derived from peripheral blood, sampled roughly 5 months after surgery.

The CDR3 loop is CASSLVGSDAYEQYF. CDR3 nucleotides: TGTGCCAGCAGCTTAGTTGGCTCAGACGCCTACGAGCAGTACTTC. The V and J genes are TRBV11-1 and TRBJ2-7, with D hard to call. The CDR3 length is 15 residues. Deletions cut 1 base from V and 2 bases from J, with 12 bases between. Per the germline V gene, CDR1 is SGHAT and CDR2 is FQDESV (reference sequence). Full variable domain (missing parts from reference TRBV11-1 and TRBJ2-7): EAEVAQSPRYKITEKSQAVAFWCDPISGHATLYWYRQILGQGPELLVQFQDESVVDDSQLPKDRFSAERLKGVDSTLKIQPAELGDSAMYLCASSLVGSDAYEQYFGPGTRLTVT.